This T cell receptor beta chain was sequenced for a study of cytomegalovirus exposure and HLA in healthy donors. Study details: Earlier sequencing of around 190 million T cells yielded under 120 million unique TCR beta sequences.

Germline CDR1 is SQVTM and CDR2 is ANQGSEA. The CDR3 contains 14 residues. V trimming: 6 bases; J trimming: 4 bases; junction bases outside the gene matches: 8. Among the donors, all were healthy bone marrow donors. As concerns this clone: Its antigen is unidentified.

Primers included in the PCR were 60 Vbeta and 13 Jbeta primers. Clones were sequenced by immunoSEQ multiplex PCR, and TCRdb holds only the in-frame ones, with some missing. This sample has roughly 90,000 clones, with around 78% found just once. Broader study findings: Later, an analysis showed that TCR beta chains associated with HLA were more clonally expanded than others that were equally common.

The TCR comes from a woman in her forties in good health and CMV-seropositive. This chain links TRBV29-1 with TRBJ2-1; 8 nucleotides align to TRBD2. Source material: PBMCs. The CDR3 loop reads CSVDVAGTYNEQFF. The CDR3 bases are TGCAGCGTGGACGTAGCGGGGACGTACAATGAGCAGTTCTTC.